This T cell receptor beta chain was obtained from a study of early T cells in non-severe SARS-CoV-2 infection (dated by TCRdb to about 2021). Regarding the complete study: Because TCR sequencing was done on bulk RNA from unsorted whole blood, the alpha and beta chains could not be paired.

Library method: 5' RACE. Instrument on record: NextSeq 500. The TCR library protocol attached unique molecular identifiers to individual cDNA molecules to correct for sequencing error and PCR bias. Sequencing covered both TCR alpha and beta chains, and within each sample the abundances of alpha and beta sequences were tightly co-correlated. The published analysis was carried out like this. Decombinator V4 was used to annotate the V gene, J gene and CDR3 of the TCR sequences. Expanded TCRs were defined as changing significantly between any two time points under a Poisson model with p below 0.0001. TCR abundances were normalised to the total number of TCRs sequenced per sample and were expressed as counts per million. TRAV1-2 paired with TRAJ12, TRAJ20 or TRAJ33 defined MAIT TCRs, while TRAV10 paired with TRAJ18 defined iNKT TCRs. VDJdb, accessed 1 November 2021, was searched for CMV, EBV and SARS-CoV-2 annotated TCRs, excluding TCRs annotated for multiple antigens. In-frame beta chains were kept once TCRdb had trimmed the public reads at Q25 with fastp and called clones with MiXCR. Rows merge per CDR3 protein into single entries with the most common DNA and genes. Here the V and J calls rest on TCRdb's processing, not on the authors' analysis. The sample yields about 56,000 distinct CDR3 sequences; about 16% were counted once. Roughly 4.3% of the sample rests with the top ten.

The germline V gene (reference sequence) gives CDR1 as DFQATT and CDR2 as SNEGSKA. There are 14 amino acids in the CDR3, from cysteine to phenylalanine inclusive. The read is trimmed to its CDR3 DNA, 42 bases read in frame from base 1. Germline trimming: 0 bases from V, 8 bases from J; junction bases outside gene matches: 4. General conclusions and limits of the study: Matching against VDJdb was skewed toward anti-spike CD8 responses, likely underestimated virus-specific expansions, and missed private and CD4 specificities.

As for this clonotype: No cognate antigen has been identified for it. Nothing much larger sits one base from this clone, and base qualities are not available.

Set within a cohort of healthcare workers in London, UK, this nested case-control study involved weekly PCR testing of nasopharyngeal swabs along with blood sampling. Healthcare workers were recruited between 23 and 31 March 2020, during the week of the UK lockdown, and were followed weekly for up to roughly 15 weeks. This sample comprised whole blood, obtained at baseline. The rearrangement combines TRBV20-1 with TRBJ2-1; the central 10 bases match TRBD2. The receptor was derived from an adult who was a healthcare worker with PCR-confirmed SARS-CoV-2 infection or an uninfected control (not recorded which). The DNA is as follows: TGCAGTGCTAGAGACCTACTAGCGGGACATGAGCAGTTCTTC. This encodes CSARDLLAGHEQFF.